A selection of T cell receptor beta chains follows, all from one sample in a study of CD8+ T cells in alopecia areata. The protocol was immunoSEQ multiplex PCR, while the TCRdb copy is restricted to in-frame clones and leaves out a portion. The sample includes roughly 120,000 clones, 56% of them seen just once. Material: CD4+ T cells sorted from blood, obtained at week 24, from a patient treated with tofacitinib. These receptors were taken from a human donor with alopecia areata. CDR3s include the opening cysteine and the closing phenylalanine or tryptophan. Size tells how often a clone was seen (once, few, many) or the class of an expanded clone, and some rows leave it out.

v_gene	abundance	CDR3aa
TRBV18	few	CASSPPSGGTTDTQYF
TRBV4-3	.	CASSQEKMLALYF
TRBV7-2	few	CASARDTQYF
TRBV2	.	CASKQGKTEAFF
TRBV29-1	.	CSVTLYNEQFF
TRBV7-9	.	CASSRTGEVSPLHF
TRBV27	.	CASSATMRGHGYTF
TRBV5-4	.	CASSFRDRGYNEQFF
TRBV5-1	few	CASSSKAQAQETQYF
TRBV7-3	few	CASSVGQGEGYTF
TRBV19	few	CASSIGRGGNTGELFF